This TCR beta chain is from a study of blood T cell repertoires in COVID-19. V dropped 1 base and J dropped 3 bases, with 10 bases sitting between them. This CDR3 spans 14 amino acids. The germline V gene has CDR1 SGHKS and CDR2 YYEKEE (reference sequence). Assay used: immunoSEQ multiplex PCR; TCRdb lists only in-frame clones, some missing. The table has some 160,000 clones, 80% to 90% seen once. The TCR was taken from a woman aged 60-75 years with active COVID-19. The sequencing input was peripheral blood. The chain is built from TRBV5-5 and TRBJ1-1; TRBD1 is a possible D gene (5 bases). The CDR3 nucleotides are TGTGCCAGCAGCTTGACAGGCTCTGACACTGAAGCTTTCTTT. Translating it yields CASSLTGSDTEAFF.